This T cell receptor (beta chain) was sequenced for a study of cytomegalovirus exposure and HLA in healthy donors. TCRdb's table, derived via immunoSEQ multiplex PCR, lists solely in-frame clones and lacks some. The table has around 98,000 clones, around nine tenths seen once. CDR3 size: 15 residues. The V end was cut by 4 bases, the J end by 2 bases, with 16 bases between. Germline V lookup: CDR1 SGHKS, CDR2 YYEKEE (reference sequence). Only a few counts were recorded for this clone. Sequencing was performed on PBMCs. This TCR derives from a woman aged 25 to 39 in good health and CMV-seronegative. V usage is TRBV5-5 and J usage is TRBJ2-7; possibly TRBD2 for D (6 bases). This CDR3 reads CASSLGGFGAYEQYF. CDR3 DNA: TGTGCCAGCAGCCTGGGGGGATTCGGGGCCTACGAGCAGTACTTC.